This T cell receptor (beta chain) was captured by sequencing in a study of cytomegalovirus exposure and HLA in healthy donors. On this clone itself: Its antigen is not identified.

The study ran its PCR with 60 Vbeta and 13 Jbeta primers. Assay: immunoSEQ multiplex PCR; the TCRdb copy retains only in-frame clones and omits some. The sample has roughly 100,000 clones, 75% to 90% seen once. Study findings and constraints: The only immune exposure information that was available was CMV serostatus. Per published accounts, TCR beta sequences correctly predicted the HLA-A and HLA-B alleles of most subjects.

V shed 2 bases and J 4 bases; nucleotides not matched to a gene: 5. This CDR3 is 15 amino acids long. Per the germline V gene, CDR1 is SGDLS and CDR2 is YYNGEE. This sequence joins TRBV9 and TRBJ2-7; TRBD2 aligns across 11 bases. Sequenced sample: PBMCs. The receptor comes from a man younger than 45 in good health and CMV-seropositive. CDR3 sequence: CASSVSGGAGYEQYF. CDR3 coding DNA: TGTGCCAGCAGCGTTAGCGGGGGGGCCGGGTACGAGCAGTACTTC.